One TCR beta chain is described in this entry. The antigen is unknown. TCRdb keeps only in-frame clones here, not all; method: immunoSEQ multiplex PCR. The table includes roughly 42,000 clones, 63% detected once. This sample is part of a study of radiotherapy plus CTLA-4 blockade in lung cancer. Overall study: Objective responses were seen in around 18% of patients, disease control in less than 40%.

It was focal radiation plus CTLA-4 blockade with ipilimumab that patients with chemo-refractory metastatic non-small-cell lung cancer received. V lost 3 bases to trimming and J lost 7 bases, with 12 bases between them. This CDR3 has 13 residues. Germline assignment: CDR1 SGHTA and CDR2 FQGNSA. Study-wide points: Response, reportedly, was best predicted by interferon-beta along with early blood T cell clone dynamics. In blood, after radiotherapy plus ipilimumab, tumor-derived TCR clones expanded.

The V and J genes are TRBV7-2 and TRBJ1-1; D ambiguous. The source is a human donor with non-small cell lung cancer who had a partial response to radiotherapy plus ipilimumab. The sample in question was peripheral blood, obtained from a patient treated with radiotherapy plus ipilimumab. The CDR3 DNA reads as TGTGCCAGCAGCTTGGGCAGAACAATTGAAGCTTTCTTT. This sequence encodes CASSLGRTIEAFF. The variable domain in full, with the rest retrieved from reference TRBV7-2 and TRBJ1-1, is GAGVSQSPSNKVTEKGKDVELRCDPISGHTALYWYRQSLGQGLEFLIYFQGNSAPDKSGLPSDRFSAERTGGSVSTLTIQRTQQEDSAVYLCASSLGRTIEAFFGQGTRLTVV.